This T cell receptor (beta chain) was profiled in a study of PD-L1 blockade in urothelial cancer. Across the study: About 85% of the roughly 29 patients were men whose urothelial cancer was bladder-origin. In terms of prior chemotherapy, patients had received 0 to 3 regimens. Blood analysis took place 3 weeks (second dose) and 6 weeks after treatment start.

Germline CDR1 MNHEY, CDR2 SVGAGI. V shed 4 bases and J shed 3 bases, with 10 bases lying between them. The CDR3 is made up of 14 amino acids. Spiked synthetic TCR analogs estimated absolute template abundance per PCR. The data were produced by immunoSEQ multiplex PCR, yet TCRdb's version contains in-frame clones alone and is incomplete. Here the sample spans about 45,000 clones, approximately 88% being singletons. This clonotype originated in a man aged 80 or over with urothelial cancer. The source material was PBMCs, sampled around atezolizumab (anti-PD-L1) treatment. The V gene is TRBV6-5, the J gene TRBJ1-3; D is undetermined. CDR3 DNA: TGTGCCAGCAGTTCAACATCTAGTGGAAACACCATATATTTT. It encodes CASSSTSSGNTIYF.